The 6 T cell receptor beta chains given below trace back to one sample, sequenced in a study of Graves' ophthalmopathy and Graves' hyperthyroidism. The study amplified TCR beta CDR3 regions using RNA transcripts. The authors performed first-round RT-PCR with HTBI primers and then a second-round multiplex PCR. TCRdb re-called the multiplex PCR reads through MiXCR, storing one row per CDR3 protein. The sample yields about 500,000 distinct CDR3 sequences, about 15% seen once. The sample taken for sequencing was blood. Receptors originate from a woman aged 25 to 39 with Graves' ophthalmopathy.

In its sample, this clonotype was seen a few times. This chain connects TRBV19 to TRBJ2-5, with TRBD2 as a possible D gene (6 bases). V was trimmed by 9 bases and J by 1 base, leaving 15 bases between them. Germline CDR1 LNHDA, CDR2 SQIVND (reference sequence). This CDR3 has 14 amino acids. The CDR3 loop reads CASRRGPSQETQYF. The DNA for the CDR3 is TGTGCCAGCCGGAGGGGACCAAGCCAAGAGACCCAGTACTTC.

The chain uses TRBV12-3 or TRBV12-4 and TRBJ2-7, with D possibly being TRBD2 (6 bases). This CDR3 region has 15 residues. Trimming stripped 5 bases from V and 4 bases from J, with 18 bases between. CDR3 bases: TGTGCCAGCAGTACCGGGACTGTGAGAAGTTACGAGCAGTACTTC. Its translation is CASSTGTVRSYEQYF.

There are many counts of this clonotype. This chain links TRBV12-3 or TRBV12-4 with TRBJ1-6, with TRBD1 matching over 11 bases. The CDR3 runs 17 residues. V dropped 5 bases and J dropped 10; count of bases not matched to a gene: 13. The CDR3 DNA sequence: TGTGCCAGCAGTCCCCGGACAGGGGGCATTATTAACTCACCCCTCCACTTT. This gives the protein CASSPRTGGIINSPLHF.

On this clonotype itself: A read error is possible here, since a much larger clone lies one base away. It is likely a read error, because the conserved phenylalanine at the end of the CDR3 is missing. The chain joins TRBV20-1 to TRBJ1-1; no clear D. The CDR3 extends over 13 amino acids. The V gene lost 0 bases and the J gene lost 6 bases, with 11 bases spanning the gap. Germline V lookup: CDR1 DFQATT, CDR2 SNEGSKA (reference sequence). The CDR3 reads CSARDQGNSEAFV. CDR3 nucleotide sequence: TGCAGTGCTAGAGATCAAGGAAACTCTGAAGCTTTCGTT.

This chain joins TRBV29-1 and TRBJ2-7; the D call may be TRBD1 or TRBD2 (5 bases each). This CDR3 has 12 residues. V was pared by 6 bases and J by 7 bases, with 16 bases between. Germline lookup yields CDR1 SQVTM and CDR2 ANQGSEA. The CDR3 loop reads CSVGDAGREQYF. The CDR3 region has the DNA TGCAGCGTGGGGGACGCCGGAAGGGAGCAGTACTTC.

This clonotype has a count of ten or more. The rearrangement links TRBV6-5 to TRBJ2-5, with TRBD2 matching over 7 bases. The CDR3 is made up of 15 amino acids. Germline loops: CDR1 MNHEY, CDR2 SVGAGI. Trimming cost V 7 bases and J 4 bases; bases outside gene matches: 12. The CDR3 DNA reads TGTGCCAGCACCACCTTGGGCGGGGGTTCAGAGACCCAGTACTTC. Protein: CASTTLGGGSETQYF.